These 21 T cell receptor beta chains were all obtained from the same sample, sequenced in a study of shared clonotypes between healthy human individuals. Profiled with immunoSEQ multiplex PCR; TCRdb holds only in-frame clones, not every one. Of fewer than 350,000 clones in the sample, around 86% were seen once. The sequenced sample consisted of memory CD8+ T cells sorted from blood. Stated subset: CD45RO+ cells pooled with CCR7-negative TemRA cells. The source of these receptors is a man aged 18 to 35 in good health.

The V gene is TRBV4-3, the J gene TRBJ2-7, with TRBD1 identical over 7 bases. The junction had 8 bases not matched to a gene; V was cut back by 0 bases and J by 0 bases. The CDR3 runs 17 residues. The V gene's germline CDR1 is LGHNA and CDR2 YSLEER. The CDR3 nucleotides read TGCGCCAGCAGCCAAGACCTCGGACAGGACAACTCCTACGAGCAGTACTTC. Translating gives CASSQDLGQDNSYEQYF.

The chain carries TRBV5-6 and TRBJ1-2; D uncertain. Trimming stripped 2 bases from V and 6 bases from J, with 8 bases between. Germline V gene lookup returns CDR1 SGHDT and CDR2 YYEEEE. The CDR3 covers 12 residues. The CDR3: CASSFYSDGYTF. DNA of the CDR3: TGTGCCAGCAGCTTTTACAGTGATGGCTACACCTTC.

This chain uses TRBV7-8 with TRBJ2-7; no firm D call. CDR3 length: 15 amino acids. V shed 8 bases and J shed 5 bases, with 22 bases lying between them. CDR1 is SGHVS and CDR2 is FQNEAQ in the germline V gene. In DNA, the CDR3 is TGTGCCAGCGCCCAAACGCTGGGTATAAGAGACGAGCAGTACTTC. Amino acids: CASAQTLGIRDEQYF. The variable domain in full, completed from reference TRBV7-8 and TRBJ2-7, reads GAGVSQSPRYKVAKRGQDVALRCDPISGHVSLFWYQQALGQGPEFLTYFQNEAQLDKSGLPSDRFFAERPEGSVSTLKIQRTQQEDSAVYLCASAQTLGIRDEQYFGPGTRLTVT.

CDR3 residues: CASSQKGGTATYEQYF. The DNA for the CDR3 is TGCGCCAGCAGCCAAAAAGGGGGGACAGCTACCTACGAGCAGTACTTC. The chain couples TRBV4-1 to TRBJ2-7, with D tentatively TRBD1 (7 bases). V lost 2 bases and J 2 bases, leaving 16 bases between the germline ends. This CDR3 comprises 16 residues. CDR1 is MGHRA and CDR2 is YSYEKL in the germline V gene.

This rearrangement joins TRBV6-5 to TRBJ2-7, with D perhaps TRBD2 (6 bases). This CDR3 is 13 amino acids long. CDR1 and CDR2 from the germline V gene are MNHEY and SVGAGI. V was trimmed by 2 bases and J by 6 bases, leaving 11 bases between them. The CDR3 protein is CASSYREAAEQYF. The DNA for the CDR3 is TGTGCCAGCAGTTACAGGGAGGCGGCCGAGCAGTACTTC.

This clone has a single count. The genes are TRBV27 and TRBJ2-7; D possibly corresponds to TRBD2 (5 bases). CDR1 is MNHEY, CDR2 SMNVEV, per germline (reference sequence). This CDR3 spans 13 amino acids. Between the trimmed V and J ends, which lost 3 bases and 5 bases, there was a span of 11 bases. The DNA for the CDR3 is TGTGCCAGCAGTTTTGGTGCGGGCCACGAGCAGTACTTC. It is translated as CASSFGAGHEQYF.

This clone was seen ten or more times. Other nucleotide sequences in the sample specify the same CDR3. This rearrangement joins TRBV28 to TRBJ1-5; a weak D match, TRBD1 (5 bases). CDR3 size: 15 residues. V lost 2 bases, J lost 6 bases, and 14 bases lay in between. The germline V gene has CDR1 MDHEN and CDR2 SYDVKM. The CDR3 nucleotides read TGTGCCAGCAGTTTAGGGCAGGGATACCGTCAGCCCCAGCATTTT. Translation gives CASSLGQGYRQPQHF.

V and J are TRBV29-1 and TRBJ2-7; possibly TRBD1 or TRBD2 for D (7 bases each). Germline V gives CDR1 SQVTM, CDR2 ANQGSEA. The CDR3 runs to 15 residues. Trimming shortened V by 6 bases and J by 0 bases, and 18 bases separated the two germline ends. The CDR3 protein is CSVKGGTDLSYEQYF. The DNA of the CDR3 is TGCAGCGTAAAGGGAGGGACAGATCTCTCCTACGAGCAGTACTTC.

The genes are TRBV5-8 and TRBJ2-3, with D perhaps matching TRBD1 or TRBD2 (5 bases each). Germline assignment: CDR1 SGHTS and CDR2 YDEGEE. Trimming cost V 4 bases and J 1 base, with 16 bases left between them. The CDR3 contains 16 residues. This CDR3 is CASSPLGEIGTDTQYF. CDR3 coding DNA: TGTGCCAGCAGCCCGCTAGGGGAGATTGGCACAGATACGCAGTATTTT.

V usage is TRBV7-2 and J usage is TRBJ2-7; D is unclear. This CDR3 is built from 16 residues. The germline V and J ends were trimmed by 5 bases and 0 bases, with 17 bases remaining between them. Germline CDR1 and CDR2: SGHTA and FQGNSA. The CDR3 region is CASSAIDWVSSYEQYF. CDR3 DNA sequence: TGTGCCAGCAGCGCCATCGACTGGGTCAGCTCCTACGAGCAGTACTTC.

The chain links TRBV5-6 to TRBJ2-5, with a weak D call TRBD1 (6 bases). Germline CDR1 and CDR2: SGHDT and YYEEEE. This CDR3 spans 16 amino acids. The ends were cut back, 0 bases at V and 2 bases at J, with 14 bases in the middle. CDR3 DNA: TGTGCCAGCAGCTTGGCCGGGACATTGGCACAAGAGACCCAGTACTTC. Translating it yields CASSLAGTLAQETQYF.

V usage is TRBV2 and J usage is TRBJ1-1, with 7 positions matching TRBD1. The trim removed 7 bases at V and 3 bases at J, leaving 8 bases unmatched. From germline, CDR1 is SNHLY and CDR2 FYNNEI. The CDR3 has 14 amino acids. CDR3 sequence reads: CASTQEGGYTEAFF. As DNA, the CDR3 is TGTGCCAGCACACAAGAAGGGGGCTACACTGAAGCTTTCTTT.

The chain recombines TRBV6-6 with TRBJ1-5; perhaps TRBD1 as D (5 bases). CDR1 and CDR2 (germline): MNHNY, SVGAGI (reference sequence). The CDR3 is made up of 14 amino acids. Deletions cut 2 bases from V and 3 bases from J, with 8 bases between. CDR3 DNA sequence: TGTGCCAGCAGTTACGGGGCCCTCAATCAGCCCCAGCATTTT. Its protein product is CASSYGALNQPQHF.

The rearrangement uses TRBV2 and TRBJ1-1, with a possible D match to TRBD1 (5 bases). Germline V gene lookup returns CDR1 SNHLY and CDR2 FYNNEI. V lost 8 bases and J 1 base, leaving 20 bases between the germline ends. The CDR3 extends over 16 amino acids. The CDR3, as DNA: TGTGCCAGCCCGCTCCGGCTCTATGGGACGAACACTGAAGCTTTCTTT. Its protein product is CASPLRLYGTNTEAFF.

The chain has TRBV30 and TRBJ2-7; D is undetermined. The germline V gene encodes CDR1 GTSNPN and CDR2 SVGIG (reference sequence). The CDR3 extends over 10 amino acids. Trimming removed 2 bases from V and 5 bases from J, with 4 bases in between. The CDR3 region has the DNA TGTGCCTGGAGTAGGAACGAGCAGTACTTC. It specifies CAWSRNEQYF.

The gene calls are TRBV10-3 and TRBJ1-2; D uncertain. V dropped 4 bases and J dropped 0 bases, with 9 bases sitting between them. The germline gives CDR1 ENHRY, CDR2 SYGVKD. The CDR3 length is 14 residues. CDR3 protein: CAISGERANYGYTF. CDR3 nucleotides: TGTGCCATCAGTGGGGAACGAGCTAACTATGGCTACACCTTC.

This chain links TRBV11-3 with TRBJ2-3; 10 positions match TRBD1. Germline CDR1 is SGHNT and CDR2 is YENEEA. After removal of 0 bases from V and 3 bases from J, the junction contained 9 bases not matched to a gene. This CDR3 has 18 residues. The CDR3 is CASSLDRVEGQGTDTQYF. CDR3 sequence (DNA): TGTGCCAGCAGCTTAGATCGGGTAGAGGGACAGGGGACAGATACGCAGTATTTT.

The chain has TRBV27 and TRBJ2-1, with 10 bases that match TRBD2. This CDR3 is 14 amino acids long. V was clipped by 7 bases and J by 9 bases; unmatched bases: 9. CDR1 MNHEY and CDR2 SMNVEV come from the germline V gene (reference sequence). The CDR3 nucleotides read TGTGCCAGCACCTGGGAGCGGGAGGGCGGTGAGCAGTTCTTC. Protein sequence: CASTWEREGGEQFF.

The rearrangement links TRBV10-3 to TRBJ2-7; 9 bases line up with TRBD2. The junction had 14 bases not matched to a gene; V was cut back by 0 bases and J by 2 bases. This CDR3 region has 19 residues. Per germline, CDR1 ENHRY and CDR2 SYGVKD. The CDR3 spells CAISESEGLATHYTYEQYF. CDR3 bases: TGTGCCATCAGTGAGTCTGAGGGACTAGCTACACATTACACCTACGAGCAGTACTTC.

V usage is TRBV7-2 and J usage is TRBJ1-2, with D uncertain. CDR3 length equals 13 residues. The germline gives CDR1 SGHTA, CDR2 FQGNSA. Trimming shortened V by 1 base and J by 7 bases, and 10 bases separated the two germline ends. Here the CDR3 DNA reads TGTGCCAGCAGCTTAGATCACATCTCTGGCTACACCTTC. This gives the protein CASSLDHISGYTF. Combining the CDR3 with reference TRBV7-2 and TRBJ1-2 gives the whole variable domain GAGVSQSPSNKVTEKGKDVELRCDPISGHTALYWYRQSLGQGLEFLIYFQGNSAPDKSGLPSDRFSAERTGGSVSTLTIQRTQQEDSAVYLCASSLDHISGYTFGSGTRLTVV.

This chain uses TRBV6-5 with TRBJ2-3; D is ambiguous. The V and J ends lost 0 bases and 4 bases respectively, with 8 bases between them. In germline, CDR1 is MNHEY, CDR2 SVGAGI. This CDR3 region has 14 residues. For the CDR3, the DNA is TGTGCCAGCAGTTACTCCATCCAAGCAGATACGCAGTATTTT. Encoded protein: CASSYSIQADTQYF.